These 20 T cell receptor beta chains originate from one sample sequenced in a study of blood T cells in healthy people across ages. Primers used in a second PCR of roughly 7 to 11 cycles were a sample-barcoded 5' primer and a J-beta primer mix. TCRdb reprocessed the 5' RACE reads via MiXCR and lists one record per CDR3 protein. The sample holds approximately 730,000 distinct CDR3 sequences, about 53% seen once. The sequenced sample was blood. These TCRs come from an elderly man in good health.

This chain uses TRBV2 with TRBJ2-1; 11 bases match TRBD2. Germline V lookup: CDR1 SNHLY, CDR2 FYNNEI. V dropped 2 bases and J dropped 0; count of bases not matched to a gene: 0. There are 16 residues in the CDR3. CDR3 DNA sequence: TGTGCCAGCAGTGAAACTAGCGGGGGCTCCTACAATGAGCAGTTCTTC. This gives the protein CASSETSGGSYNEQFF.

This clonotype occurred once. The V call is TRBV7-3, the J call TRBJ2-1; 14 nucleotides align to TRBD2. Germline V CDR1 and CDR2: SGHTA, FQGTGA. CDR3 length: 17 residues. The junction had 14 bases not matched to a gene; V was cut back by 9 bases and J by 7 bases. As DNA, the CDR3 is TGTGCCAGTAGCCAAGACAAGACTAGCGGGAGGGGAAATGAGCAGTTCTTC. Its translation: CASSQDKTSGRGNEQFF.

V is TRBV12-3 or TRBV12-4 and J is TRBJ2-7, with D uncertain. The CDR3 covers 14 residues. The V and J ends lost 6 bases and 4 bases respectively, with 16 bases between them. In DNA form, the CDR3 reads TGTGCCAGCAGCCCCGCCGGCATCTCTTACGAGCAGTACTTC. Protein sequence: CASSPAGISYEQYF.

The CDR3 spells CASSSREFGTDTQYF. CDR3 DNA sequence: TGTGCCAGTAGTTCGAGGGAATTTGGCACAGATACGCAGTATTTT. V is TRBV19 and J is TRBJ2-3; a possible D gene is TRBD2 (5 bases). Trimming pared 5 bases from V and 1 base from J, leaving 13 bases between. The CDR3 consists of 15 residues. Germline V CDR1 and CDR2: LNHDA, SQIVND (reference sequence).

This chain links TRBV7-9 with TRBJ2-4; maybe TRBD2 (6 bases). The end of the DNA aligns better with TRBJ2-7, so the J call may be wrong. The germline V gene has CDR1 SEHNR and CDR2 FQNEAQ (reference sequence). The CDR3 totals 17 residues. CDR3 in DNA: TGTGCCAGCAGCCCTTCTCCAACGGGAGCAATATTGGCCGAGCAGTACTTC. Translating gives CASSPSPTGAILAEQYF.

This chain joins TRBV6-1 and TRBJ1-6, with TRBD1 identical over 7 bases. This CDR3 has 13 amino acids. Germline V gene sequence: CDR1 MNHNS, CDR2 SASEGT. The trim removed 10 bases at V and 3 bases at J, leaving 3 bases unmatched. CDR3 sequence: CAMGQHYNSPLHF. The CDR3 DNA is TGTGCCATGGGACAGCACTATAATTCACCCCTCCACTTT.

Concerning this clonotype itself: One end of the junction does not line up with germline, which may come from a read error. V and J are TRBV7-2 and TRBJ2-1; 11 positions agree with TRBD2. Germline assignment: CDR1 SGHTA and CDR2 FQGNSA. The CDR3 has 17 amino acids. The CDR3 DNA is TGTGCCAGCAGCCTAGCGGGAGGTGGGGTGGGCTACAATGAGCAGTTCTTC. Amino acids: CASSLAGGGVGYNEQFF.

This chain's CDR3 is CASSKTGTAVYEQYF. The CDR3 nucleotides read TGTGCCAGCAGTAAGACCGGGACAGCGGTTTACGAGCAGTACTTC. The gene calls are TRBV6-5 and TRBJ2-4, with 7 positions matching TRBD1. TRBJ2-7 explains the end of the DNA better; the J call may be wrong. This CDR3 has 15 residues. Germline V gene data show CDR1 as MNHEY and CDR2 as SVGAGI.

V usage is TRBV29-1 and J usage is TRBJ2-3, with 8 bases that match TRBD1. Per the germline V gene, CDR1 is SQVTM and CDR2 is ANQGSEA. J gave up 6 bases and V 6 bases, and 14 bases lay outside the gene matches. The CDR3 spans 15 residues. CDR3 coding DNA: TGCAGCGTCCCCGAGGGACAGGCTATAGGGGATACGCAGTATTTT. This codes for CSVPEGQAIGDTQYF.

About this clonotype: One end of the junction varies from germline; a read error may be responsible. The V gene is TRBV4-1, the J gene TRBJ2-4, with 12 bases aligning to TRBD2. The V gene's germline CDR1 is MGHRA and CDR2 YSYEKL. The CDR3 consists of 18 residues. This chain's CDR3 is CTSSQDPSGRAIRNIQYF. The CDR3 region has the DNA TGCACCAGCAGCCAAGATCCTAGCGGGAGGGCCATAAGGAACATTCAGTACTTC.

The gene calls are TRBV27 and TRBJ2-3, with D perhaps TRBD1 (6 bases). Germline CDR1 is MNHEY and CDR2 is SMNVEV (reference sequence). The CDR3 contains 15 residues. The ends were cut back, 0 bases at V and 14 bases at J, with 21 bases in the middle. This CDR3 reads CASSLSKQGHRDAYF. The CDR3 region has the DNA TGTGCCAGCAGTTTATCGAAACAGGGTCACAGAGACGCGTATTTT.

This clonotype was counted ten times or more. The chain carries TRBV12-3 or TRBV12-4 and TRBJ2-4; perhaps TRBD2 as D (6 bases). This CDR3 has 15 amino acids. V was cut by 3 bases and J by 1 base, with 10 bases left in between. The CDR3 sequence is CASSFGGVAKNIQYF. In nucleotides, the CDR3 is TGTGCCAGCAGTTTTGGAGGGGTGGCCAAAAACATTCAGTACTTC.

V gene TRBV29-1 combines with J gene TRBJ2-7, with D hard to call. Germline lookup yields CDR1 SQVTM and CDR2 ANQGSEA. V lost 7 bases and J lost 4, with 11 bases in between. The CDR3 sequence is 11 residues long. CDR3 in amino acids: CSATDGYEQYF. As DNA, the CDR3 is TGCAGCGCAACGGACGGGTACGAGCAGTACTTC.

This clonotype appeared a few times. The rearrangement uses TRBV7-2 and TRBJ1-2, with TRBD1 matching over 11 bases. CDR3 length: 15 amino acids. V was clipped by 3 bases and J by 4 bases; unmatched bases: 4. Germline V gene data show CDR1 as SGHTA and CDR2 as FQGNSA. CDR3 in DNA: TGTGCCAGCAGCTTCGGACAGGGGGCGGTCTATGGCTACACCTTC. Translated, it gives CASSFGQGAVYGYTF. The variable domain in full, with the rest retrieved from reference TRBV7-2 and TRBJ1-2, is GAGVSQSPSNKVTEKGKDVELRCDPISGHTALYWYRQSLGQGLEFLIYFQGNSAPDKSGLPSDRFSAERTGGSVSTLTIQRTQQEDSAVYLCASSFGQGAVYGYTFGSGTRLTVV.

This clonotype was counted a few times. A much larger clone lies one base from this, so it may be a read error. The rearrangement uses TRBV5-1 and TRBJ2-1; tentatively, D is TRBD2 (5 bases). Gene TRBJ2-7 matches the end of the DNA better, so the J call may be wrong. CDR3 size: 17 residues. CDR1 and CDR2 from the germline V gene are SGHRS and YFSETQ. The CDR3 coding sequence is TGCGCCAGCAGCTTGAGTATAGACACTAGGTCCTACAATGAGCAGTACTTC. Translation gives CASSLSIDTRSYNEQYF.

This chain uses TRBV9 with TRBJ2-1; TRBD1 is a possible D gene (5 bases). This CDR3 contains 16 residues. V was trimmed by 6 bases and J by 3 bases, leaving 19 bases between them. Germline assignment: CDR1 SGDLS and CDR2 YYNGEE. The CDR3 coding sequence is TGTGCCAGCACCAATCAGGCGGCAGGGCTCTACAATGAGCAGTTCTTC. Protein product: CASTNQAAGLYNEQFF.

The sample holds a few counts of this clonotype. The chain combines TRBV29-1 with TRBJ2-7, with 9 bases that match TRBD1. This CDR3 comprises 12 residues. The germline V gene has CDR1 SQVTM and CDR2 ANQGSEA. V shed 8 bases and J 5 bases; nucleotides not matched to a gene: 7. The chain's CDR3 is CSTGTGTHEQYF. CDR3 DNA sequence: TGCAGCACCGGGACAGGGACGCACGAGCAGTACTTC.

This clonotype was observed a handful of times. The CDR3 coding sequence is TGCAGTGCAGATGGGACTAGCGGCAACAATGAGCAGTTCTTC. This encodes CSADGTSGNNEQFF. J is TRBJ2-1 and V is TRBV20-1; 11 bases match TRBD2. The V gene end was trimmed by 6 bases and the J gene end by 5 bases; junction bases not matched to a gene: 6. CDR1 is DFQATT, CDR2 SNEGSKA, per germline (reference sequence). CDR3 size: 14 residues.

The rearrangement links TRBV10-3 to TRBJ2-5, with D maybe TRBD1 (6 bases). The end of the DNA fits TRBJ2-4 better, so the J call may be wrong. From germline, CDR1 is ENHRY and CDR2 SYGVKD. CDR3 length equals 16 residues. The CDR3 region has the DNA TGTGCCATCAGTGAGTCGAACAGGGCCCCCAAAAACATTCAGTACTTC. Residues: CAISESNRAPKNIQYF.

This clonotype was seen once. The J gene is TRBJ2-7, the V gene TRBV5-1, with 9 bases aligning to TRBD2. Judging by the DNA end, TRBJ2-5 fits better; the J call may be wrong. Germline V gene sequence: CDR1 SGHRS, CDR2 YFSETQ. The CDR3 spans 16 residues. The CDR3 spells CASSGTSPSLRETQYF. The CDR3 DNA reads TGCGCCAGCAGCGGGACTAGCCCGAGCTTGCGAGAGACCCAGTACTTC.